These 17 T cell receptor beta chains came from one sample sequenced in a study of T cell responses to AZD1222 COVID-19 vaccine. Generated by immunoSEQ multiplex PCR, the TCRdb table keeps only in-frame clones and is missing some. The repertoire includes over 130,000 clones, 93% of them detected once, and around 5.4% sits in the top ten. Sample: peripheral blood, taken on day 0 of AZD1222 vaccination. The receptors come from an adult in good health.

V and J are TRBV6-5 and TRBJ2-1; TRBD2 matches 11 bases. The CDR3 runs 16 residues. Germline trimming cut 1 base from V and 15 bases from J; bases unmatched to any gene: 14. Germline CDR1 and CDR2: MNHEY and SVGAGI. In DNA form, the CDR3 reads TGTGCCAGCAGTTACTGGGGGAATACACTAGCGGGAGAGTTGTTCTTC. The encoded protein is CASSYWGNTLAGELFF.

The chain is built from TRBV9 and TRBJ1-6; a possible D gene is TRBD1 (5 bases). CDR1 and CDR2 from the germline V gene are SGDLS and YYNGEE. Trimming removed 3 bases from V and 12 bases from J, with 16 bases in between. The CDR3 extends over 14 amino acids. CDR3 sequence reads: CASSGDSGKGPLHF. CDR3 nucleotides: TGTGCCAGCAGCGGGGATTCAGGGAAGGGACCCCTCCACTTT.

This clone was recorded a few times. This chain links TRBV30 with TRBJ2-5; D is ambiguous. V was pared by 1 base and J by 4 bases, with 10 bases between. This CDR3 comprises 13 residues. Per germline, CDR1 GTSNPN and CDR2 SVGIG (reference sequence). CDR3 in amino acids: CAWSGMRGETQYF. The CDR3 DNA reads TGTGCCTGGAGTGGAATGAGAGGAGAGACCCAGTACTTC. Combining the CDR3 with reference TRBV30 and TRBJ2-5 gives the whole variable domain SQTIHQWPATLVQPVGSPLSLECTVEGTSNPNLYWYRQAAGRGLQLLFYSVGIGQISSEVPQNLSASRPQDRQFILSSKKLLLSDSGFYLCAWSGMRGETQYFGPGTRLLVL.

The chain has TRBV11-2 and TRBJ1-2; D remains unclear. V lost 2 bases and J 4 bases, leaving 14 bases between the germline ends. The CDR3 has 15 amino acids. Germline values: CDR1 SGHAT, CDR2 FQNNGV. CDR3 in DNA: TGTGCCAGCAGCTTACTTTCAGGTGAGGTCTATGGCTACACCTTC. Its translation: CASSLLSGEVYGYTF.

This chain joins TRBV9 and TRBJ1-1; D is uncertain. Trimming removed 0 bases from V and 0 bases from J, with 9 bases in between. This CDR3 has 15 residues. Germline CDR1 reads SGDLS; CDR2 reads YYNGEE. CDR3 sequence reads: CASSVVVGVNTEAFF. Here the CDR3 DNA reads TGTGCCAGCAGCGTAGTCGTCGGAGTGAACACTGAAGCTTTCTTT.

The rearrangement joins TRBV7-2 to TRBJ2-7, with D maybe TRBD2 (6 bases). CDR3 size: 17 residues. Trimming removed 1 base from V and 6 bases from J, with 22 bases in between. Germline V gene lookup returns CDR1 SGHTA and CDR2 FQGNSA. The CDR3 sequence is CASSLEGGAGLRFEQYF. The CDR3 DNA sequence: TGTGCCAGCAGCTTAGAGGGCGGGGCGGGCCTAAGGTTCGAGCAGTACTTC. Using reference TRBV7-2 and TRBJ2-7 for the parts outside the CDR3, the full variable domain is GAGVSQSPSNKVTEKGKDVELRCDPISGHTALYWYRQSLGQGLEFLIYFQGNSAPDKSGLPSDRFSAERTGGSVSTLTIQRTQQEDSAVYLCASSLEGGAGLRFEQYFGPGTRLTVT.

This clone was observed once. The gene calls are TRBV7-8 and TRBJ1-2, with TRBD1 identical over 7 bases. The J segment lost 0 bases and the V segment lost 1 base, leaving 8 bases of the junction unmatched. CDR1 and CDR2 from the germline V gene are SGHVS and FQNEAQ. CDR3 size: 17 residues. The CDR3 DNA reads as TGTGCCAGCAGCTTAGGTCGGGACAGATTTACTAACTATGGCTACACCTTC. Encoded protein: CASSLGRDRFTNYGYTF.

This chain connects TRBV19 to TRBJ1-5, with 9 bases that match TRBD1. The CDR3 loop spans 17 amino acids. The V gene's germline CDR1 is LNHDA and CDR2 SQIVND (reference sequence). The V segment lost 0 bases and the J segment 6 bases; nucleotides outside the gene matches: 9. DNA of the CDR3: TGTGCCAGTAGTATAGATCACAGGGGGCGGGTCGGTCAGCCCCAGCATTTT. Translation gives CASSIDHRGRVGQPQHF.

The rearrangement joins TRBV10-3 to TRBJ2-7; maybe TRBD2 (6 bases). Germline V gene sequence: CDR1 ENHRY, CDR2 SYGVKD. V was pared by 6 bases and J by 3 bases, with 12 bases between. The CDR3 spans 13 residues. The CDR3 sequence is CAISSRDFYEQYF. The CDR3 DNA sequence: TGTGCCATCAGCTCTCGGGACTTCTACGAGCAGTACTTC.

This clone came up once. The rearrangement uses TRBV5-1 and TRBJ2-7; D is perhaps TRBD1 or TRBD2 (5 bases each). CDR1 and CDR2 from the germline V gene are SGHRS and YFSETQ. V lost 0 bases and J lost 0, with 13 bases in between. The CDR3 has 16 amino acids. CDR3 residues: CASSLGGGGYSYEQYF. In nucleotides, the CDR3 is TGCGCCAGCAGCTTGGGGGGCGGCGGGTACTCCTACGAGCAGTACTTC.

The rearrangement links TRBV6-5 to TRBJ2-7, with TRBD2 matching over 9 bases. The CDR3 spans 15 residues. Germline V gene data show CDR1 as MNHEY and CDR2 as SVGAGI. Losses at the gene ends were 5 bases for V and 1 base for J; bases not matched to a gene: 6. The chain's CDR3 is CASSPRTSASYEQYF. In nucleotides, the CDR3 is TGTGCCAGCAGTCCCAGGACTAGCGCGTCCTACGAGCAGTACTTC.

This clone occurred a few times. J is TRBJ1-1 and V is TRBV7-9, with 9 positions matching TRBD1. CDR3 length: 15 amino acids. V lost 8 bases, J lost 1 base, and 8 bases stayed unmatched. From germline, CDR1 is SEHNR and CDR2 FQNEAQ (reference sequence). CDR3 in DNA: TGTGCCAGCCAGGACAGGGGCGGAGGGAACACTGAAGCTTTCTTT. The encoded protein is CASQDRGGGNTEAFF.

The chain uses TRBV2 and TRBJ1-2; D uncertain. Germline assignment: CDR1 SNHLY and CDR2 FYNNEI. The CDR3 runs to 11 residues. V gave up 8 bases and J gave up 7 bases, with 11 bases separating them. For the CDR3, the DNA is TGTGCCAGCTCCCCCTGGGCTGGCTACACCTTC. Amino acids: CASSPWAGYTF.

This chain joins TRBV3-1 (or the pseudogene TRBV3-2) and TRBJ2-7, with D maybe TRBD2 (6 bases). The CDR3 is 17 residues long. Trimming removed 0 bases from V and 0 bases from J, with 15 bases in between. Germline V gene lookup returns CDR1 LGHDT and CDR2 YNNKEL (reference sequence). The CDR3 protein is CASSQDPLGGSSYEQYF. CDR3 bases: TGTGCCAGCAGCCAAGACCCTCTGGGGGGTAGCTCCTACGAGCAGTACTTC.

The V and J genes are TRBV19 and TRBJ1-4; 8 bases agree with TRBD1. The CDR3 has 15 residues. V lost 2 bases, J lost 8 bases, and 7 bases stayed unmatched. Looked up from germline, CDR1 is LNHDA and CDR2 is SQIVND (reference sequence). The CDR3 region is CASSITGGAPEKLFF. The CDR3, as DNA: TGTGCCAGTAGTATAACAGGGGGGGCCCCGGAAAAACTGTTTTTT.

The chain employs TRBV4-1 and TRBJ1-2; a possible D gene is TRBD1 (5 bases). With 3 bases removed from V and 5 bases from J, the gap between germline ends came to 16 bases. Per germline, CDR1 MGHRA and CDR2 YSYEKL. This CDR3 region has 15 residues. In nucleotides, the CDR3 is TGCGCCAGCAGCCAGCAGACTGACAGAGATTATGGCTACACCTTC. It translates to CASSQQTDRDYGYTF.

This CDR3 is CASSQDWQGSNNEQFF. DNA for the CDR3: TGCGCCAGCAGCCAAGATTGGCAGGGAAGTAACAATGAGCAGTTCTTC. This sequence joins TRBV4-3 and TRBJ2-1; D may be TRBD1 (5 bases). Germline V lookup: CDR1 LGHNA, CDR2 YSLEER. V was trimmed by 0 bases and J by 5 bases, leaving 14 bases between them. The length of the CDR3 is 16 residues.